Detailed here is one T cell receptor beta chain. What it binds is unknown. This CDR3 region has 15 residues. From germline, CDR1 is DFQATT and CDR2 SNEGSKA (reference sequence). After removal of 0 bases from V and 5 bases from J, the junction contained 6 bases not matched to a gene. This entry belongs to a study of blood T cells in healthy people across ages. Overall study results and limits: The recorded TCR beta diversity per million T cells decreased in a roughly linear manner with age. Greater diversity and more naive CD4+ cells were seen in long-lived donors than in aged donors.

Each donor's blood draw was roughly 10 milliliters of peripheral blood. Next came a second PCR, run for about 7 to 12 cycles, which used a sample-barcoded 5' primer along with a J-beta primer mix. TCRdb re-derived calls from the 5' RACE reads in MiXCR, one entry per CDR3 protein. The profile shows approximately 780,000 distinct CDR3 sequences, around 24% of them singletons. This sample also belongs to another study, concerning T cells of mothers and their children. As that report states: Using the M1S primer, the second PCR added sample barcodes along with 2-4 random nucleotides.

Sequencing was done on a sample of blood. The chain uses TRBV20-1 and TRBJ2-5; 10 bases line up with TRBD1. This TCR was sampled from a boy aged 5 to 17 in good health. CDR3 region: CSARDFGQGVETQYF. The CDR3 region has the DNA TGCAGTGCTAGAGATTTCGGACAGGGGGTTGAGACCCAGTACTTC.